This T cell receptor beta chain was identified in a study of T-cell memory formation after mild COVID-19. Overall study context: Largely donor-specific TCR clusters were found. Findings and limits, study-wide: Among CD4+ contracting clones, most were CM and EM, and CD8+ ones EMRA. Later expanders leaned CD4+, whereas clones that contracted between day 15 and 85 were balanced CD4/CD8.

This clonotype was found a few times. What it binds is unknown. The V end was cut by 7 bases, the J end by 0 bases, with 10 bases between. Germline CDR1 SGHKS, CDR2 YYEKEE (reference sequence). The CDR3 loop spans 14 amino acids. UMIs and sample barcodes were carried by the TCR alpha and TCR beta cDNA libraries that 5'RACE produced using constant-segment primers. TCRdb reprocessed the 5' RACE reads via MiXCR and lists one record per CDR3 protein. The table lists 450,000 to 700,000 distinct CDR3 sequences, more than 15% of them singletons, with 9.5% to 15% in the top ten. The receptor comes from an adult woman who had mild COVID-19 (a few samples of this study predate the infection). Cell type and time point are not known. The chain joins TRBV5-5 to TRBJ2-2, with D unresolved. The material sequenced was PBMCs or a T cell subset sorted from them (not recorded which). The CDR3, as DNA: TGTGCCAGCGGCCGGAACTCGAACACCGGGGAGCTGTTTTTT. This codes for CASGRNSNTGELFF.